One and the same sample provided the 32 T cell receptor beta chains below, sequenced in a study of T cells in Graves' hyperthyroidism and ophthalmopathy. The investigators amplified TCR beta CDR3 regions from RNA transcripts. An initial round of RT-PCR targeting the TCR CDR3 relied on the HTBI primer set. TCRdb reprocessed the multiplex PCR reads via MiXCR and lists one record per CDR3 protein. The sample holds approximately 400,000 distinct CDR3 sequences, about 15% seen once. The material sequenced was blood. The receptors come from a woman younger than 45 with Graves' hyperthyroidism.

The chain uses TRBV28 and TRBJ1-3; no clear D. V was trimmed by 9 bases and J by 5 bases, leaving 11 bases between them. The CDR3 sequence is 12 residues long. CDR1 is MDHEN, CDR2 SYDVKM, per germline. CDR3 sequence (DNA): TGTGCCAGTCTGAATTCTAGAAACACCATATATTTT. It specifies CASLNSRNTIYF.

V gene TRBV11-2 combines with J gene TRBJ2-7; TRBD2 matches 10 bases. The V gene's germline CDR1 is SGHAT and CDR2 FQNNGV. V lost 2 bases and J lost 1; bases outside the gene matches: 2. This CDR3 is built from 15 residues. The CDR3 here is CASSLLAGESYEQYF. CDR3 DNA sequence: TGTGCCAGCAGCTTACTAGCGGGAGAGTCCTACGAGCAGTACTTC.

This clonotype occurred many times. This chain joins TRBV20-1 and TRBJ2-5; 7 bases are a match to TRBD2. Trimming took 5 bases from V and 10 from J; bases not matched to a gene: 13. The germline V gene has CDR1 DFQATT and CDR2 SNEGSKA (reference sequence). The CDR3 contains 13 residues. As DNA, the CDR3 is TGCAGTGCTTCAGACCCGGGGCCGGGGGGCCAGTACTTC. Its translation: CSASDPGPGGQYF.

This clonotype was picked up many times. This rearrangement joins TRBV6-1 to TRBJ1-3, with D perhaps TRBD1 (5 bases). This CDR3 contains 14 residues. Looked up from germline, CDR1 is MNHNS and CDR2 is SASEGT. V dropped 1 base and J dropped 2 bases, with 6 bases sitting between them. CDR3 bases: TGTGCCAGCAGTGAAGGGGGGACTGGAAACACCATATATTTT. It is translated as CASSEGGTGNTIYF.

The table lists this clonotype with many counts. The chain has TRBV6-1 and TRBJ2-7; 14 bases fit TRBD2. Germline V gene sequence: CDR1 MNHNS, CDR2 SASEGT. V was pared by 5 bases and J by 3 bases, with 9 bases of the junction left unmatched. The CDR3 covers 17 residues. CDR3 nucleotides: TGTGCCAGCAGTTGGGGGACTAGCGGGAGTAGTGGCTACGAGCAGTACTTC. This translates into CASSWGTSGSSGYEQYF.

This clonotype showed up many times. The gene calls are TRBV27 and TRBJ1-5, with 7 bases lining up with TRBD1. The germline V gene has CDR1 MNHEY and CDR2 SMNVEV (reference sequence). CDR3 length: 17 amino acids. The J segment lost 0 bases and the V segment lost 8 bases, leaving 13 bases of the junction unmatched. The CDR3 spells CASRDRALGYSNQPQHF. In DNA form, the CDR3 reads TGTGCCAGCCGAGACAGGGCCCTGGGGTATAGCAATCAGCCCCAGCATTTT.

This clonotype was found many times. This rearrangement joins TRBV7-8 to TRBJ2-5; no definite D call. V lost 1 base, J lost 12 bases, and 9 bases lay in between. The CDR3 extends over 11 amino acids. Looked up from germline, CDR1 is SGHVS and CDR2 is FQNEAQ. CDR3 region: CASSLGAGKYF. The CDR3 region has the DNA TGTGCCAGCAGCTTAGGGGCTGGAAAGTACTTC.

This clonotype was recorded only once. The limits of the CDR3 on the DNA are not certain, so only TCRdb's listed CDR3 is given. V gene TRBV6-1 combines with J gene TRBJ1-1. The CDR3 is 15 amino acids long, termini counted. Per the germline V gene, CDR1 is MNHNS and CDR2 is SASEGT. CDR3 loop: CATSESSSFGHGTFF.

This clonotype was seen many times. The CDR3 here is CASSFWLAGANNEQFF. The CDR3 region has the DNA TGTGCCAGCAGTTTCTGGCTTGCAGGGGCCAACAATGAGCAGTTCTTC. The chain recombines TRBV28 with TRBJ2-1; D perhaps matches TRBD1 (6 bases). The CDR3 runs to 16 residues. V was clipped by 3 bases and J by 5 bases, with 17 bases between them. In germline, CDR1 is MDHEN, CDR2 SYDVKM.

This clonotype has a count of ten or more. V is TRBV12-3 or TRBV12-4 and J is TRBJ1-3; TRBD1 is a possible D gene (5 bases). V was clipped by 2 bases and J by 5 bases, with 19 bases between them. The CDR3 covers 17 residues. CDR3 residues: CASSLLGGTGERNTIYF. Written as DNA, the CDR3 is TGTGCCAGCAGTTTACTGGGGGGTACGGGTGAAAGAAACACCATATATTTT.

This clonotype was picked up many times. V usage is TRBV4-2 and J usage is TRBJ1-1; D gene unclear. CDR1 is LGHNA and CDR2 is YNFKEQ in the germline V gene. The CDR3 extends over 15 amino acids. V gave up 0 bases and J gave up 5 bases, with 13 bases separating them. CDR3 region: CASSQERARGTEAFF. In DNA form, the CDR3 reads TGTGCCAGCAGCCAAGAACGGGCCAGAGGGACTGAAGCTTTCTTT.

This clonotype was observed at least ten times. The chain has TRBV5-1 and TRBJ1-2; the D is unclear. The length of the CDR3 is 14 residues. Germline V gene lookup returns CDR1 SGHRS and CDR2 YFSETQ. Trimming pared 5 bases from V and 0 bases from J, leaving 11 bases between. The CDR3, as DNA: TGCGCCAGCAGTTCTGACGGTTCTAACTATGGCTACACCTTC. Protein: CASSSDGSNYGYTF.

The chain has TRBV7-9 and TRBJ1-4; D is unresolved. Germline V lookup: CDR1 SEHNR, CDR2 FQNEAQ (reference sequence). The ends were cut back, 2 bases at V and 5 bases at J, with 9 bases in the middle. This CDR3 contains 14 residues. CDR3: CASSLLNENEKLFF. CDR3 coding DNA: TGTGCCAGCAGCTTACTAAACGAGAATGAAAAACTGTTTTTT. Full variable domain (missing parts from reference TRBV7-9 and TRBJ1-4): DTGVSQNPRHKITKRGQNVTFRCDPISEHNRLYWYRQTLGQGPEFLTYFQNEAQLEKSRLLSDRFSAERPKGSFSTLEIQRTEQGDSAMYLCASSLLNENEKLFFGSGTQLSVL.

This clonotype was recorded many times. This sequence joins TRBV28 and TRBJ2-7, with D perhaps given as TRBD1 or TRBD2 (7 bases each). Germline V gives CDR1 MDHEN, CDR2 SYDVKM. Deletions cut 7 bases from V and 5 bases from J, with 18 bases between. The CDR3 sequence is 14 residues long. The CDR3 DNA follows: TGTGCCAGCACCAACCCAGGGGGGGGCCACGAGCAGTACTTC. Translating gives CASTNPGGGHEQYF. Looking up the rest from reference TRBV28 and TRBJ2-7 gives the full variable domain: DVKVTQSSRYLVKRTGEKVFLECVQDMDHENMFWYRQDPGLGLRLIYFSYDVKMKEKGDIPEGYSVSREKKERFSLILESASTNQTSMYLCASTNPGGGHEQYFGPGTRLTVT.

The rearrangement uses TRBV5-1 and TRBJ2-5, with 7 bases matching TRBD1. Unmatched junction bases numbered 10, after V lost 3 bases and J lost 2 bases. The CDR3 has 16 amino acids. Germline loops: CDR1 SGHRS, CDR2 YFSETQ. CDR3 residues: CASSSLPGTAQETQYF. The DNA of the CDR3 is TGCGCCAGCAGCTCGCTTCCCGGGACAGCACAAGAGACCCAGTACTTC.

This clonotype came up many times. V and J are TRBV20-1 and TRBJ2-7; D perhaps matches TRBD2 (5 bases). CDR3 size: 12 residues. Germline CDR1 is DFQATT and CDR2 is SNEGSKA (reference sequence). V lost 4 bases, J lost 6 bases, and 13 bases lay in between. The CDR3: CSAIPEGFEQYF. The CDR3 DNA is TGCAGTGCTATCCCCGAGGGTTTCGAGCAGTACTTC.

Ten or more counts support this clonotype. The CDR3 nucleotides are TGTGCCAGCAGCTTAGGGAGGGGGAACACTGAAGCTTTCTTT. Its translation: CASSLGRGNTEAFF. The rearrangement uses TRBV7-9 and TRBJ1-1, with TRBD1 as a possible D gene (5 bases). From germline, CDR1 is SEHNR and CDR2 FQNEAQ (reference sequence). The CDR3 covers 14 residues. Trimming took 1 base from V and 1 from J, leaving 7 bases between them.

This clonotype was seen at least ten times. V and J are TRBV3-1 and TRBJ2-1; possible D gene TRBD2, 6 bases. This CDR3 comprises 17 residues. Between the trimmed V and J ends, which lost 5 bases and 6 bases, there was a span of 23 bases. Per the germline V gene, CDR1 is LGHDT and CDR2 is YNNKEL (reference sequence). The CDR3 DNA reads TGTGCCAGCAGCTGGACTGGGGCGGGACTTTTTTTCAATGAGCAGTTCTTC. Amino acids: CASSWTGAGLFFNEQFF.

This sequence joins TRBV7-9 and TRBJ2-5, with D maybe TRBD2 (6 bases). The V end was cut by 1 base, the J end by 4 bases, with 13 bases between. This CDR3 is built from 15 residues. The germline CDR1 and CDR2 sequences are SEHNR and FQNEAQ (reference sequence). The CDR3 DNA sequence: TGTGCCAGCAGCTTAGTTGGGGGGTCCGTAGAGACCCAGTACTTC. Protein: CASSLVGGSVETQYF.

This clonotype has a count of ten or more. The V call is TRBV28, the J call TRBJ2-2, with D uncertain. Trimming cost V 3 bases and J 4 bases, with 12 bases left between them. The V gene's germline CDR1 is MDHEN and CDR2 SYDVKM. The CDR3 is 15 residues long. DNA of the CDR3: TGTGCCAGCAGTTTGGGCAGCCTGGGCACCGGGGAGCTGTTTTTT. Amino acid sequence: CASSLGSLGTGELFF.

This clonotype was counted between two and nine times. V and J are TRBV10-3 and TRBJ2-1; D is perhaps TRBD2 (6 bases). The germline V gene encodes CDR1 ENHRY and CDR2 SYGVKD. CDR3 length: 13 amino acids. V was cut by 6 bases and J by 4 bases, with 10 bases left in between. The CDR3 DNA reads as TGTGCCATCAGGGCTAGCGATTACAATGAGCAGTTCTTC. This translates into CAIRASDYNEQFF.

This clonotype was observed a few times. The rearrangement joins TRBV7-9 to TRBJ2-1, with TRBD2 identical over 13 bases. The germline gives CDR1 SEHNR, CDR2 FQNEAQ (reference sequence). CDR3 length equals 21 residues. V lost 3 bases, J lost 3 bases, and 17 bases stayed unmatched. The CDR3 DNA follows: TGTGCCAGCAGCTTGGGAACGAGGACTAGCGGGAGCGGGGGTTACTACAATGAGCAGTTCTTC. Its protein is CASSLGTRTSGSGGYYNEQFF.

This clonotype was observed at least ten times. The chain recombines TRBV18 with TRBJ1-1; tentatively, D is TRBD1 (6 bases). This CDR3 has 14 residues. Per the germline V gene, CDR1 is KGHSH and CDR2 is LQKENI. The germline V and J ends were trimmed by 3 bases and 1 base, with 9 bases remaining between them. The CDR3 sequence is CASSPTQGNTEAFF. The CDR3 nucleotides read TGTGCCAGCTCACCGACACAGGGGAACACTGAAGCTTTCTTT.

In its sample, this clonotype was seen a few times. The chain links TRBV5-1 to TRBJ1-6; 7 nucleotides match TRBD1. Germline V CDR1 and CDR2: SGHRS, YFSETQ. This CDR3 comprises 14 residues. V gave up 7 bases and J gave up 3 bases; unmatched junction bases: 4. The CDR3 DNA follows: TGCGCCAGCCGACGGGACAGCTATAATTCACCCCTCCACTTT. Translating gives CASRRDSYNSPLHF.

This chain links TRBV5-4 with TRBJ2-7; possibly TRBD1 or TRBD2 for D (5 bases each). Germline V CDR1 and CDR2: SGHNT, YYREEE (reference sequence). The CDR3 sequence is 15 residues long. Trimming stripped 3 bases from V and 0 bases from J, with 13 bases between. The CDR3 spells CASSSGTFRSYEQYF. CDR3 coding DNA: TGTGCCAGCAGCTCCGGGACGTTCCGCTCCTACGAGCAGTACTTC.

This clonotype has just a few counts. A junction end diverges from the germline sequence, so it may reflect a read error. The chain has TRBV2 and TRBJ1-5, with D hard to call. CDR3 length: 15 residues. CDR1 SNHLY and CDR2 FYNNEI come from the germline V gene. CDR3 protein: CASSVGAPNHQPQHF. The CDR3 coding sequence is TGTGCCAGCAGTGTTGGAGCCCCAAATCATCAACCCCAGCATTTT.

CDR3 DNA: TGTGCCGGCATAAAGAAGGGGCTAGGGACGTCGAAGGCCTACAATGAGCAGTTCTTC. Translated: CAGIKKGLGTSKAYNEQFF. This chain joins TRBV6-1 and TRBJ2-1; D assignment may be TRBD1 or TRBD2 (5 bases each). CDR3 length: 19 residues. CDR1 is MNHNS, CDR2 SASEGT, per germline. V lost 11 bases and J 2 bases, leaving 31 bases between the germline ends.

This chain links TRBV5-6 with TRBJ1-3, with D unresolved. The CDR3 runs to 13 residues. Germline CDR1 reads SGHDT; CDR2 reads YYEEEE. The V and J ends lost 1 base and 3 bases respectively, with 5 bases between them. CDR3 amino acids: CASSLPVGNTIYF. The CDR3 region has the DNA TGTGCCAGCAGCTTGCCAGTTGGAAACACCATATATTTT. Full variable domain (remainder filled in from reference TRBV5-6 and TRBJ1-3): DAGVTQSPTHLIKTRGQQVTLRCSPKSGHDTVSWYQQALGQGPQFIFQYYEEEERQRGNFPDRFSGHQFPNYSSELNVNALLLGDSALYLCASSLPVGNTIYFGEGSWLTVV.

This clonotype was observed a handful of times. The chain links TRBV29-1 to TRBJ2-7, with 8 bases identical to TRBD1. The junction had 5 bases not matched to a gene; V was cut back by 5 bases and J by 2 bases. This CDR3 contains 13 residues. CDR1 and CDR2 (germline): SQVTM, ANQGSEA. The CDR3: CSVFGTGTYEQYF. The CDR3, as DNA: TGCAGCGTTTTCGGGACAGGAACCTACGAGCAGTACTTC.

V gene TRBV20-1 combines with J gene TRBJ2-1, with TRBD2 identical over 10 bases. This CDR3 has 19 amino acids. Germline loops: CDR1 DFQATT, CDR2 SNEGSKA (reference sequence). The junction had 11 bases not matched to a gene; V was cut back by 0 bases and J by 0 bases. In DNA, the CDR3 is TGCAGTGCTAGAGAGGCCGGCTCGACTAGCGGGTTCTCCTACAATGAGCAGTTCTTC. Protein: CSAREAGSTSGFSYNEQFF.

Comment on this clonotype: The conserved closing phenylalanine or tryptophan is absent in this CDR3, likely reflecting a read error. The chain joins TRBV20-1 to TRBJ2-5; 15 bases map to TRBD2. This CDR3 spans 16 amino acids. CDR1 is DFQATT and CDR2 is SNEGSKA in the germline V gene (reference sequence). J gave up 5 bases and V 5 bases, and 9 bases lay outside the gene matches. The CDR3 sequence is CSAGGLAGGTAETQYL. CDR3 nucleotides: TGCAGTGCTGGGGGACTAGCGGGAGGAACAGCGGAGACCCAGTACCTC.

This clonotype has only a few counts. V and J are TRBV6-1 and TRBJ2-7; D possibly corresponds to TRBD1 (6 bases). V shed 4 bases and J shed 1 base, with 11 bases lying between them. CDR1 and CDR2 from the germline V gene are MNHNS and SASEGT. There are 14 residues in the CDR3. The CDR3 protein is CASSVQGWSYEQYF. Written as DNA, the CDR3 is TGTGCCAGCAGTGTGCAGGGGTGGTCCTACGAGCAGTACTTC.